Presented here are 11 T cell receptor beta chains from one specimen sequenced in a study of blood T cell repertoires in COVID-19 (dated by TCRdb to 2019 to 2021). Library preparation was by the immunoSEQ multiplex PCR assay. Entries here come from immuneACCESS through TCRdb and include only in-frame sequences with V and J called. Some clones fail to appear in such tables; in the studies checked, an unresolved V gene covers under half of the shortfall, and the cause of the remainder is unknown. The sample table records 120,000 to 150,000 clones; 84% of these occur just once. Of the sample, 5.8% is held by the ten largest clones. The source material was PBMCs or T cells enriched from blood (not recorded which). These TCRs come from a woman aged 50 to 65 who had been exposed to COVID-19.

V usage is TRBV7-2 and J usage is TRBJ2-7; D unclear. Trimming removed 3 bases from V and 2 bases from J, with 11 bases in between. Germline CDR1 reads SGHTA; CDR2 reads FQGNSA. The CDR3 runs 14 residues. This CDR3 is CASSFGYTTYEQYF. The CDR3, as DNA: TGTGCCAGCAGCTTCGGGTATACCACCTACGAGCAGTACTTC. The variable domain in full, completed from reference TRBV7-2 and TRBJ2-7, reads GAGVSQSPSNKVTEKGKDVELRCDPISGHTALYWYRQSLGQGLEFLIYFQGNSAPDKSGLPSDRFSAERTGGSVSTLTIQRTQQEDSAVYLCASSFGYTTYEQYFGPGTRLTVT.

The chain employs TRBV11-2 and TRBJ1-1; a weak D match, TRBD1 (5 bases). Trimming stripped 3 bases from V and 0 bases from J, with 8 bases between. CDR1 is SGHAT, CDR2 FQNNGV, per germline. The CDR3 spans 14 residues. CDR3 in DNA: TGTGCCAGCAGCTTCGGGGGAGTGAACACTGAAGCTTTCTTT. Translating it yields CASSFGGVNTEAFF.

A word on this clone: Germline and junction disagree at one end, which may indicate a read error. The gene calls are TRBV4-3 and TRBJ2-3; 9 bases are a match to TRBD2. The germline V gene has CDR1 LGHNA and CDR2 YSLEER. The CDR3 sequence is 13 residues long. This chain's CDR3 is CASSQVAGDAQYF. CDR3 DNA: TGCGCCAGCAGCCAAGTAGCGGGAGATGCGCAGTATTTT.

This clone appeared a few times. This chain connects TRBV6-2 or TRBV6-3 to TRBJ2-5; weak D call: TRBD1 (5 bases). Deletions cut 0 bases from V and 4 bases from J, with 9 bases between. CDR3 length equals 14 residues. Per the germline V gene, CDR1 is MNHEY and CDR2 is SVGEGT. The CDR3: CASSYSNRRETQYF. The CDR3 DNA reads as TGTGCCAGCAGTTACTCGAACAGGCGAGAGACCCAGTACTTC.

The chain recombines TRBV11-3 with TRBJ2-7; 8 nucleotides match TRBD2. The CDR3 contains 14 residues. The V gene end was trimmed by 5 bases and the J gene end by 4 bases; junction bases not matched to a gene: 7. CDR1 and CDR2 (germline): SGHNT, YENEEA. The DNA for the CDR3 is TGTGCCAGCAGCCCCGGGGGGGCGGGATACGAGCAGTACTTC. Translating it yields CASSPGGAGYEQYF.

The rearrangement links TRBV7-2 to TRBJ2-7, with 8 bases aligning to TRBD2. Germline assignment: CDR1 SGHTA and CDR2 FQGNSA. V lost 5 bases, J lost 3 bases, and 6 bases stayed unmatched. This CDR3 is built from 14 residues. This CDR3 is CASSPVGGDYEQYF. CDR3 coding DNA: TGTGCCAGCAGCCCCGTCGGGGGGGACTACGAGCAGTACTTC.

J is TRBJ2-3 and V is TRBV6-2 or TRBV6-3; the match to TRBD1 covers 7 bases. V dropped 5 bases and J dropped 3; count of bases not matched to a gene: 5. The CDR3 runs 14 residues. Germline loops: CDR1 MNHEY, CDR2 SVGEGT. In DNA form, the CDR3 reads TGTGCCAGCAGTCAGGACAGGTGGACAGATACGCAGTATTTT. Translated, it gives CASSQDRWTDTQYF.

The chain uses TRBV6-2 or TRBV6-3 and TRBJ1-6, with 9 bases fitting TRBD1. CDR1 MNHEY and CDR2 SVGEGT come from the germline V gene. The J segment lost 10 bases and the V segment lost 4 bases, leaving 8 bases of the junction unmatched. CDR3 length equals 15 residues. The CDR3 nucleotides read TGTGCCAGCAGTTGGGGACAGGGAGCTGTCTCACCCCTCCACTTT. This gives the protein CASSWGQGAVSPLHF.

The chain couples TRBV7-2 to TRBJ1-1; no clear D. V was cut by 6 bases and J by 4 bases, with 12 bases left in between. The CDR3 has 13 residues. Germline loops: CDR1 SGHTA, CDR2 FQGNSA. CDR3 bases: TGTGCCAGCAGTTGGAGGAGCGGCACTGAAGCTTTCTTT. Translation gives CASSWRSGTEAFF.

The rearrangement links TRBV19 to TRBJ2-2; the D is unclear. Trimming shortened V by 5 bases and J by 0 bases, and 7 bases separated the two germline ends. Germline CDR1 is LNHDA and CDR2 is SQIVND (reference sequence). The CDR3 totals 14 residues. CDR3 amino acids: CASSVATNTGELFF. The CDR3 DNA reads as TGTGCCAGTAGTGTCGCTACGAACACCGGGGAGCTGTTTTTT.

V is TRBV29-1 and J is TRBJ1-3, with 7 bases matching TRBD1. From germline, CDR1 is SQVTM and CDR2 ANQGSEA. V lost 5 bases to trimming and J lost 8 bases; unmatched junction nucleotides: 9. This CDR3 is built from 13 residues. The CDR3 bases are TGCAGCGTTACAGGGACAGATGAGGACACCATATATTTT. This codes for CSVTGTDEDTIYF.